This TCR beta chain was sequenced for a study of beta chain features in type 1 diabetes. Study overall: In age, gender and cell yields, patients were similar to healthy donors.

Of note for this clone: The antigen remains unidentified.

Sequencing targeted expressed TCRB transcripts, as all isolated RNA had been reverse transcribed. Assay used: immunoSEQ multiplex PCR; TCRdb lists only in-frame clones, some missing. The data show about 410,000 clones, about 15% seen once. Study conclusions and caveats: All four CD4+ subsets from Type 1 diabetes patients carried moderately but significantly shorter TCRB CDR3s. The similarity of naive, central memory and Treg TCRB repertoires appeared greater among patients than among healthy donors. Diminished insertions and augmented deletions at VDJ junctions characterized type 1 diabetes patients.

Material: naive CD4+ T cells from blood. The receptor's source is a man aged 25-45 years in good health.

As DNA, the CDR3 is TGTGCCAGCAGCCAGGGACTAGCGGTGGAGACCCAGTACTTC. Translation gives CASSQGLAVETQYF. The chain has TRBV7-2 and TRBJ2-5; 11 positions agree with TRBD2. This CDR3 spans 14 amino acids. V gave up 5 bases and J gave up 5 bases; unmatched junction bases: 4. Germline V gene data show CDR1 as SGHTA and CDR2 as FQGNSA.